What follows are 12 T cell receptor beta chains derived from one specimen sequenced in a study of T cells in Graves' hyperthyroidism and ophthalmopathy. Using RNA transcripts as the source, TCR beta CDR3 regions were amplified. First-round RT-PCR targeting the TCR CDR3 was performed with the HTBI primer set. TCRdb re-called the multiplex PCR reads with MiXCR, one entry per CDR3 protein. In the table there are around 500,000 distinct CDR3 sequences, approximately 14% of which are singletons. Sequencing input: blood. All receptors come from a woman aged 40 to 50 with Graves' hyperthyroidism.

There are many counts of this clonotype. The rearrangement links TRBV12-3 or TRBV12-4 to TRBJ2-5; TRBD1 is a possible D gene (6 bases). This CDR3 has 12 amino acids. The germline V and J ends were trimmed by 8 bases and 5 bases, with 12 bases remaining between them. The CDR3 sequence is CASQQGMETQYF. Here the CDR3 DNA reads TGTGCCAGCCAACAGGGAATGGAGACCCAGTACTTC.

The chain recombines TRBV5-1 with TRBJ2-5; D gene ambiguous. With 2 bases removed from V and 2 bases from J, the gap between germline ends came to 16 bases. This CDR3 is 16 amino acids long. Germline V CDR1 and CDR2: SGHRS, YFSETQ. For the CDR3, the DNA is TGCGCCAGCAGCTTTCAAATGACGGCGGTTCAAGAGACCCAGTACTTC. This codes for CASSFQMTAVQETQYF.

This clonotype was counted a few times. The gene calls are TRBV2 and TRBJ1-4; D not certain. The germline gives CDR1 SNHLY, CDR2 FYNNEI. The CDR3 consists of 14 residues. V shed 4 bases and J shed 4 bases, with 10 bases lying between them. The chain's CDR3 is CASSVGTYNEKLFF. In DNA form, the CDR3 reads TGTGCCAGCAGTGTGGGTACCTATAATGAAAAACTGTTTTTT.

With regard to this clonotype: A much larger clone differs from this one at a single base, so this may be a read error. The CDR3 reads CTSSPTSGRVYNEQFF. The CDR3 nucleotides read TGTACCAGCAGCCCCACTAGCGGGAGGGTGTACAATGAGCAGTTCTTC. The chain combines TRBV7-9 with TRBJ2-1, with TRBD2 matching 13 bases. In germline, CDR1 is SEHNR, CDR2 FQNEAQ (reference sequence). There are 16 residues in the CDR3.

The CDR3 reads CASSDSWEWRRNIQYF. The DNA of the CDR3 is TGTGCCAGCAGTGATTCGTGGGAGTGGAGGAGAAACATTCAGTACTTC. This rearrangement joins TRBV6-1 to TRBJ2-4, with D perhaps TRBD2 (5 bases). The CDR3 contains 16 residues. The germline CDR1 and CDR2 sequences are MNHNS and SASEGT. Trimming removed 3 bases at V and 6 bases at J, with 18 bases between.

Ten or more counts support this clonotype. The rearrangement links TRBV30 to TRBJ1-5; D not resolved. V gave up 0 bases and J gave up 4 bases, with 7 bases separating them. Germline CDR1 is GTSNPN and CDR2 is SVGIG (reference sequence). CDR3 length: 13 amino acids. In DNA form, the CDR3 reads TGTGCCTGGAGTGTCACAGTGAATCAGCCCCAGCATTTT. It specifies CAWSVTVNQPQHF.

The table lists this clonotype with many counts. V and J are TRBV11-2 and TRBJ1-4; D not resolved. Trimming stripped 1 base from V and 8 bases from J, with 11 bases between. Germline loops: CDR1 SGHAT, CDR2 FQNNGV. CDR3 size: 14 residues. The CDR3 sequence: CASSLGLEGEKLFF. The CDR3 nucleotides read TGTGCCAGCAGCTTAGGGCTGGAGGGAGAAAAACTGTTTTTT.

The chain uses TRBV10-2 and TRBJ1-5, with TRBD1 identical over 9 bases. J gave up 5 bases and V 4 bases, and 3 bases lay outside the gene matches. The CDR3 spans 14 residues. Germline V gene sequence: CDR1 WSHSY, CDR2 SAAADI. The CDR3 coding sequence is TGCGCCAGCAGTGTTACAGGGGGCGATCAGCCCCAGCATTTT. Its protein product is CASSVTGGDQPQHF.

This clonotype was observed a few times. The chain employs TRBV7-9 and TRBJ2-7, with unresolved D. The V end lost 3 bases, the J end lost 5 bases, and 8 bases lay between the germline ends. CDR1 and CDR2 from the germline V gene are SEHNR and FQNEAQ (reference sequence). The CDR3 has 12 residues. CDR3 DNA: TGTGCCAGCAGCTTCGTAGGACACGAGCAGTACTTC. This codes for CASSFVGHEQYF. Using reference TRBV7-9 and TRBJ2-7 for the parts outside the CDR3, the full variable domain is DTGVSQNPRHKITKRGQNVTFRCDPISEHNRLYWYRQTLGQGPEFLTYFQNEAQLEKSRLLSDRFSAERPKGSFSTLEIQRTEQGDSAMYLCASSFVGHEQYFGPGTRLTVT.

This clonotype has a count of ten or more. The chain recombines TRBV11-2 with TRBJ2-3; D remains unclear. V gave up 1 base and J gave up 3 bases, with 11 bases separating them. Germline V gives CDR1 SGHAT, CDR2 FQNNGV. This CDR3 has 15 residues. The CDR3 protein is CASSLGHLETDTQYF. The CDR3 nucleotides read TGTGCCAGCAGCTTAGGACACCTCGAGACAGATACGCAGTATTTT.

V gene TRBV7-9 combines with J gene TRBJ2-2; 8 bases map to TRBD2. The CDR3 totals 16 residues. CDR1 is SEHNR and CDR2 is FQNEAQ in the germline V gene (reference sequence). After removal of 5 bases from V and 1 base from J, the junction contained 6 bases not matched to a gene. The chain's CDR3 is CASSPPGLENTGELFF. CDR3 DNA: TGTGCCAGCAGCCCTCCGGGACTAGAGAACACCGGGGAGCTGTTTTTT.

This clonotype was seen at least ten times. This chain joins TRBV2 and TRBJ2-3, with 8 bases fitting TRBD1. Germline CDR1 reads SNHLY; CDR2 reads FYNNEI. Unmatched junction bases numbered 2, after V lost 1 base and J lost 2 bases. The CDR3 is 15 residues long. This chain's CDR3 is CASSEGGQDTDTQYF. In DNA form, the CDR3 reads TGTGCCAGCAGTGAAGGGGGACAGGACACAGATACGCAGTATTTT. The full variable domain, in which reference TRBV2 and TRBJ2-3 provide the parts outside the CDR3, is EPEVTQTPSHQVTQMGQEVILRCVPISNHLYFYWYRQILGQKVEFLVSFYNNEISEKSEIFDDQFSVERPDGSNFTLKIRSTKLEDSAMYFCASSEGGQDTDTQYFGPGTRLTVL.